These 17 T cell receptor beta chains originate from one sample sequenced in a study of blood T cell repertoires in COVID-19. The data were produced by immunoSEQ multiplex PCR, yet TCRdb's version contains in-frame clones alone and is incomplete. The sample contains 270,000 or so clones, 75% to 90% of which appear only once. Sequenced sample: PBMCs or T cells enriched from blood (not recorded which). These receptors were obtained from a woman in her twenties or thirties with acute COVID-19.

The gene calls are TRBV19 and TRBJ2-1, with 13 bases identical to TRBD2. This CDR3 region has 17 residues. Trimming cost V 7 bases and J 4 bases; bases outside gene matches: 10. Germline lookup yields CDR1 LNHDA and CDR2 SQIVND (reference sequence). The CDR3 protein is CASTVTGTSGVYNEQFF. The CDR3 nucleotides read TGTGCCAGTACCGTCACCGGGACTAGCGGGGTATACAATGAGCAGTTCTTC. Complete variable domain (other parts from reference TRBV19 and TRBJ2-1): DGGITQSPKYLFRKEGQNVTLSCEQNLNHDAMYWYRQDPGQGLRLIYYSQIVNDFQKGDIAEGYSVSREKKESFPLTVTSAQKNPTAFYLCASTVTGTSGVYNEQFFGPGTRLTVL.

The CDR3: CATSTRGQRETEAFF. CDR3 nucleotides: TGTGCCACCAGCACCCGGGGACAGCGAGAAACTGAAGCTTTCTTT. The gene calls are TRBV15 and TRBJ1-1, with 7 bases aligning to TRBD1. CDR3 length: 15 amino acids. The V gene end was trimmed by 4 bases and the J gene end by 5 bases; junction bases not matched to a gene: 10. Germline CDR1 reads LNHNV; CDR2 reads YYDKDF (reference sequence).

This clone was seen a few times. V is TRBV9 and J is TRBJ2-1; 12 bases are a match to TRBD2. Germline CDR1 SGDLS, CDR2 YYNGEE. The length of the CDR3 is 13 residues. Trimming at V came to 3 bases and at J to 12 bases, leaving 4 bases not matched to a gene. CDR3 in DNA: TGTGCCAGCAGCGAGACTAGCGGGAGCGGGCAGTTCTTC. Amino acid sequence: CASSETSGSGQFF.

The chain recombines TRBV3-1 (or the pseudogene TRBV3-2) with TRBJ1-3, with TRBD1 matching over 8 bases. CDR3 length: 17 residues. After removal of 1 base from V and 3 bases from J, the junction contained 8 bases not matched to a gene. Germline CDR1 reads LGHDT; CDR2 reads YNNKEL (reference sequence). CDR3 sequence (DNA): TGTGCCAGCAGCCAAGGGTCAGGGGGCGCGGGTGGAAACACCATATATTTT. Translating it yields CASSQGSGGAGGNTIYF.

Of note for this clone: The same CDR3 arises from other DNA sequences in this sample as well. The chain recombines TRBV9 with TRBJ1-3, with D unresolved. The V and J ends lost 0 bases and 0 bases respectively, with 7 bases between them. Germline V gene sequence: CDR1 SGDLS, CDR2 YYNGEE. The CDR3 consists of 15 residues. CDR3 protein: CASSVVGSSGNTIYF. CDR3 sequence (DNA): TGTGCCAGCAGCGTAGTGGGCAGCTCTGGAAACACCATATATTTT.

CDR3 coding DNA: TGTGCCAGCAGTCGCGACTTCTTCTCGAGCAATCAGCCCCAGCATTTT. Protein product: CASSRDFFSSNQPQHF. The chain recombines TRBV27 with TRBJ1-5; no definite D call. CDR1 and CDR2 (germline): MNHEY, SMNVEV (reference sequence). This CDR3 contains 16 residues. Trimming cost V 5 bases and J 1 base, with 15 bases left between them.

The chain couples TRBV18 to TRBJ1-3; the D is unclear. This CDR3 is 16 amino acids long. With 3 bases removed from V and 2 bases from J, the gap between germline ends came to 14 bases. Germline V gives CDR1 KGHSH, CDR2 LQKENI. This CDR3 is CASSPTPAGTGNTIYF. The CDR3 DNA reads TGTGCCAGCTCACCTACTCCTGCGGGGACTGGAAACACCATATATTTT. The complete variable domain, with remaining parts taken from reference TRBV18 and TRBJ1-3, reads NAGVMQNPRHLVRRRGQEARLRCSPMKGHSHVYWYRQLPEEGLKFMVYLQKENIIDESGMPKERFSAEFPKEGPSILRIQQVVRGDSAAYFCASSPTPAGTGNTIYFGEGSWLTVV.

This chain links TRBV6-1 with TRBJ2-7, with TRBD2 matching 8 bases. Germline CDR1 is MNHNS and CDR2 is SASEGT. Losses at the gene ends were 2 bases for V and 3 bases for J; bases not matched to a gene: 6. This CDR3 comprises 15 residues. Here the CDR3 DNA reads TGTGCCAGCAGTGAACTCGGGACTAGTTTCTACGAGCAGTACTTC. It specifies CASSELGTSFYEQYF.

CDR3 amino acids: CASSQGTDSEAFF. Written as DNA, the CDR3 is TGCGCCAGCAGCCAGGGGACAGATAGTGAAGCTTTCTTT. This chain connects TRBV4-3 to TRBJ1-1; 7 bases are shared with TRBD1. There are 13 residues in the CDR3. Germline V lookup: CDR1 LGHNA, CDR2 YSLEER. The ends lost 3 bases at V and 7 bases at J; junction bases unmatched: 5.

This chain connects TRBV11-2 to TRBJ2-2; a possible D gene is TRBD2 (6 bases). V was shortened by 0 bases and J by 1 base, with 18 bases between the two germline ends. This CDR3 is built from 19 residues. Germline CDR1 is SGHAT and CDR2 is FQNNGV. CDR3 amino acids: CASSLDLSPGLGNTGELFF. As DNA, the CDR3 is TGTGCCAGCAGCTTAGATCTATCACCGGGACTGGGGAACACCGGGGAGCTGTTTTTT.

This clone has just one count. The chain recombines TRBV21-1 with TRBJ2-3; the table's D call TRBD2 went unverified against the DNA. TRBV21-1 is a recognized pseudogene. The CDR3 runs 16 residues. The CDR3 spells CASSKEGSGSTDTQYF. In DNA form, the CDR3 reads TGTGCCAGCAGCAAAGAGGGTAGCGGGAGTACAGATACGCAGTATTTT.

This chain uses TRBV28 with TRBJ2-5; tentative D call: TRBD1 (6 bases). Trimming cost V 6 bases and J 5 bases, with 13 bases left between them. The germline gives CDR1 MDHEN, CDR2 SYDVKM. The CDR3 consists of 13 residues. DNA for the CDR3: TGTGCCAGCAGGGCACAGGGCACCGAGACCCAGTACTTC. Translation gives CASRAQGTETQYF.

The genes are TRBV6-4 and TRBJ2-1; 7 bases fit TRBD1. The germline gives CDR1 MRHNA, CDR2 SNTAGT. The CDR3 covers 15 residues. The J segment lost 5 bases and the V segment lost 4 bases, leaving 8 bases of the junction unmatched. Here the CDR3 DNA reads TGTGCCAGCAGTGTACAATGGGACAGCAACAATGAGCAGTTCTTC. It is translated as CASSVQWDSNNEQFF.

This clone was recorded once. This chain connects TRBV18 to TRBJ2-5, with D possibly matching TRBD2 (6 bases). This CDR3 has 15 residues. The germline V gene encodes CDR1 KGHSH and CDR2 LQKENI. Trimming pared 2 bases from V and 1 base from J, leaving 11 bases between. CDR3 DNA: TGTGCCAGCTCACCAGAGGGGACTGTCCAAGAGACCCAGTACTTC. Residues: CASSPEGTVQETQYF.

The rearrangement uses TRBV11-2 and TRBJ2-7, with 7 bases fitting TRBD2. The junction had 15 bases not matched to a gene; V was cut back by 5 bases and J by 5 bases. This CDR3 is 16 amino acids long. Germline V gene data show CDR1 as SGHAT and CDR2 as FQNNGV. In DNA, the CDR3 is TGTGCCAGCAGCCCATATCCCGTGACTAGCAAGCACGAGCAGTACTTC. This gives the protein CASSPYPVTSKHEQYF.

The chain couples TRBV7-9 to TRBJ1-1, with D hard to call. This CDR3 contains 14 residues. The V gene's germline CDR1 is SEHNR and CDR2 FQNEAQ (reference sequence). The V end was cut by 5 bases, the J end by 5 bases, with 15 bases between. The chain's CDR3 is CASSPTAPNTEAFF. CDR3 nucleotide sequence: TGTGCCAGCAGCCCAACTGCCCCGAATACTGAAGCTTTCTTT. Combining the CDR3 with reference TRBV7-9 and TRBJ1-1 gives the whole variable domain DTGVSQNPRHKITKRGQNVTFRCDPISEHNRLYWYRQTLGQGPEFLTYFQNEAQLEKSRLLSDRFSAERPKGSFSTLEIQRTEQGDSAMYLCASSPTAPNTEAFFGQGTRLTVV.

J is TRBJ2-2 and V is TRBV25-1; 9 bases match TRBD1. The CDR3 covers 15 residues. From germline, CDR1 is MGHDK and CDR2 SYGVNS. After removal of 6 bases from V and 5 bases from J, the junction contained 7 bases not matched to a gene. CDR3 region: CASRPGQGLTGELFF. CDR3 nucleotides: TGTGCCAGCAGACCGGGACAGGGCCTTACCGGGGAGCTGTTTTTT. The whole variable domain, remainder taken from reference TRBV25-1 and TRBJ2-2, is EADIYQTPRYLVIGTGKKITLECSQTMGHDKMYWYQQDPGMELHLIHYSYGVNSTEKGDLSSESTVSRIRTEHFPLTLESARPSHTSQYLCASRPGQGLTGELFFGEGSRLTVL.